Listed below are T cell receptor beta chains from one sample, sequenced in a study of blood T cell repertoires in COVID-19. The data were produced by immunoSEQ multiplex PCR, yet TCRdb's version contains in-frame clones alone and is incomplete. The sample has about 87,000 clones, approximately 85% seen once; the top ten hold just over 3%. The sequencing sample was made of peripheral blood. All receptors come from a woman older than 75 with COVID-19, enrolled during active disease. Both conserved end residues are part of each CDR3. D genes are given only for firm matches. Not every row has a clone size; where given, it reads once, few, many or a size class.

d_gene,abundance,j_gene,v_gene,CDR3aa,CDR3nt
TRBD1,-,TRBJ2-5,TRBV24-1,CATRGQGETQYF,TGTGCCACCAGAGGACAGGGAGAGACCCAGTACTTC
TRBD2,-,TRBJ2-3,TRBV5-1,CASSLGLAGGPRTDTQYF,TGCGCCAGCAGCTTAGGACTAGCGGGAGGGCCTCGCACAGATACGCAGTATTTT
-,-,TRBJ2-1,TRBV29-1,CSVRKEFGEQFF,TGCAGCGTTCGTAAAGAGTTTGGTGAGCAGTTCTTC
-,few,TRBJ2-1,TRBV11-3,CASSLGGGGEQFF,TGTGCCAGCAGCTTAGGGGGCGGCGGTGAGCAGTTCTTC
-,-,TRBJ1-5,TRBV28,CASSGYWGTKGNQPQHF,TGTGCCAGCAGCGGGTATTGGGGGACAAAAGGCAATCAGCCCCAGCATTTT
-,-,TRBJ1-5,TRBV15,CATSSSAGVEEPQHF,TGTGCCACCAGCAGTAGTGCAGGGGTTGAGGAGCCCCAGCATTTT
-,-,TRBJ1-2,TRBV10-2,CASSYRDIDGYTF,TGCGCCAGCAGTTATCGGGACATAGATGGCTACACCTTC
-,-,TRBJ1-3,TRBV10-3,CAISGRGAGNTIYF,TGTGCCATCAGTGGACGGGGGGCTGGAAACACCATATATTTT
TRBD2,-,TRBJ2-1,TRBV4-3,CASSPQRGGYNEQFF,TGCGCCAGCAGCCCCCAGCGGGGGGGCTACAATGAGCAGTTCTTC
TRBD2,-,TRBJ2-1,TRBV9,CASSVTVTGTSGSALYNEQFF,TGTGCCAGCAGCGTAACGGTGACCGGGACTAGCGGGAGTGCCCTATACAATGAGCAGTTCTTC
TRBD1,-,TRBJ1-6,TRBV27,CASSPDRGGNSPLHF,TGTGCCAGCAGTCCGGACAGGGGGGGGAATTCACCCCTCCACTTT
-,-,TRBJ2-3,TRBV27,CASMPWAGRTDTQYF,TGTGCCAGCATGCCTTGGGCGGGGCGCACAGATACGCAGTATTTT
TRBD2,-,TRBJ2-5,TRBV10-2,CASSLAGGGRTQYF,TGCGCCAGCAGTCTAGCGGGGGGTGGAAGAACCCAGTACTTC
TRBD1,-,TRBJ1-5,TRBV2,CATQGGSGRPQHF,TGTGCCACCCAGGGGGGCTCGGGACGGCCCCAGCATTTT
-,-,TRBJ1-6,TRBV6-5,CASSVETHDLPLHF,TGTGCCAGCAGCGTGGAGACTCACGACTTACCCCTCCACTTT
-,few,TRBJ2-3,TRBV18,CASSPYRVGTDTQYF,TGTGCCAGCTCACCTTACAGGGTGGGCACAGATACGCAGTATTTT
-,-,TRBJ2-2,TRBV18,CASSPISLNTGELFF,TGTGCCAGCTCACCAATTTCCCTAAACACCGGGGAGCTGTTTTTT
-,-,TRBJ2-3,TRBV9,CASSPEGHRTDTQYF,TGTGCCAGCAGCCCAGAGGGACATCGCACAGATACGCAGTATTTT
TRBD1,-,TRBJ1-4,TRBV11-2,CASSFGQGSGEKLFF,TGTGCCAGCAGCTTCGGACAGGGGAGTGGAGAAAAACTGTTTTTT
-,-,TRBJ2-2,TRBV2,CASTPWGANTGELFF,TGTGCCAGTACGCCCTGGGGCGCGAACACCGGGGAGCTGTTTTTT
-,-,TRBJ2-3,TRBV29-1,CSVEDPRIGADTQYF,TGCAGCGTTGAGGATCCGCGGATCGGTGCAGATACGCAGTATTTT
TRBD1,few,TRBJ1-5,TRBV2,CASRAGTGGSQPQHF,TGTGCCAGCAGGGCCGGGACAGGGGGGAGTCAGCCCCAGCATTTT
-,-,TRBJ2-1,TRBV6-5,CASSYSRQDRGEQFF,TGTGCCAGCAGTTACTCGAGACAAGATAGGGGTGAGCAGTTCTTC
-,-,TRBJ2-3,TRBV2,CASSELLGNTDTQYF,TGTGCCAGCAGTGAGCTTTTGGGCAACACAGATACGCAGTATTTT
TRBD1,once,TRBJ1-6,TRBV13,CASSLRDRANSPLHF,TGTGCCAGCAGCTTACGGGACAGGGCAAATTCACCCCTCCACTTT
TRBD1,-,TRBJ2-7,TRBV6-2/TRBV6-3,CASSYLGQVYEQYF,TGTGCCAGCAGTTACCTGGGACAGGTATACGAGCAGTACTTC
TRBD2,-,TRBJ2-2,TRBV19,CASSIHPGLAGARNTGELFF,TGTGCCAGTAGTATCCACCCGGGACTAGCGGGGGCCAGGAACACCGGGGAGCTGTTTTTT
-,few,TRBJ1-2,TRBV12-3/TRBV12-4,CASSLEGVNGYTF,TGTGCCAGCAGTTTAGAGGGGGTGAATGGCTACACCTTC
-,few,TRBJ2-5,TRBV7-8,CASSPRQKQETQYF,TGTGCCAGCAGCCCCCGACAGAAACAAGAGACCCAGTACTTC
-,-,TRBJ1-3,TRBV3-1/TRBV3-2,CASSPFGNTIYF,TGTGCCAGCAGCCCGTTTGGAAACACCATATATTTT
-,-,TRBJ2-7,TRBV28,CASSHPRGYEQYF,TGTGCCAGCAGTCACCCCAGGGGCTACGAGCAGTACTTC
-,-,TRBJ1-2,TRBV18,CASSPEGVTGYTF,TGTGCCAGCTCACCAGAGGGGGTAACTGGCTACACCTTC
TRBD2,-,TRBJ2-5,TRBV5-1,CASSLVLAGGGETQYF,TGCGCCAGCAGCTTGGTATTAGCGGGGGGTGGAGAGACCCAGTACTTC
TRBD2,-,TRBJ2-5,TRBV30,CAWRHPLRAGAWETQYF,TGTGCCTGGAGACACCCTCTGCGGGCGGGAGCCTGGGAGACCCAGTACTTC
-,few,TRBJ2-7,TRBV7-2,CASSPQGWVDYEQYF,TGTGCCAGCAGCCCCCAGGGATGGGTAGACTACGAGCAGTACTTC
TRBD2,once,TRBJ2-3,TRBV15,CATSSSGGNTDTQYF,TGTGCCACCAGCAGTAGCGGGGGGAACACAGATACGCAGTATTTT
-,few,TRBJ1-3,TRBV5-1,CASSFQGDPSGNTIYF,TGCGCCAGCAGCTTCCAAGGGGATCCCTCTGGAAACACCATATATTTT
TRBD1,-,TRBJ1-1,TRBV4-1,CASSQDDRGWTEAFF,TGCGCCAGCAGCCAAGATGACAGGGGCTGGACTGAAGCTTTCTTT
TRBD2,-,TRBJ2-3,TRBV5-1,CASSTLAGDTQYF,TGCGCCAGCAGCACCTTAGCGGGTGATACGCAGTATTTT
TRBD1,many,TRBJ1-3,TRBV11-2,CASSQRGTGTGNTIYF,TGTGCCAGCAGCCAGAGAGGGACAGGGACTGGAAACACCATATATTTT
TRBD1,-,TRBJ2-1,TRBV10-2,CASRTNRGHLHNEQFF,TGCGCCAGCAGAACCAACAGGGGGCATTTACACAATGAGCAGTTCTTC
TRBD2,-,TRBJ2-5,TRBV6-1,CASSEGVAGGGETQYF,TGTGCCAGCAGTGAAGGGGTAGCGGGAGGTGGGGAGACCCAGTACTTC
-,-,TRBJ1-2,TRBV10-3,CAISEPKRVRGNYGYTF,TGTGCCATCAGTGAGCCGAAACGAGTCAGGGGCAACTATGGCTACACCTTC
-,-,TRBJ2-7,TRBV21-1,CASNPGTSGGCEQYF,TGTGCCAGCAACCCCGGGACTAGCGGGGGCTGCGAGCAGTACTTC
-,-,TRBJ1-3,TRBV6-1,CASSERSWGLSHSGNTIYF,TGTGCCAGCAGTGAAAGATCTTGGGGACTGTCCCACTCTGGAAACACCATATATTTT